Listed below are T cell receptor beta chains from one sample, sequenced in a study of shared clonotypes between healthy human individuals. TCRdb's table, derived via immunoSEQ multiplex PCR, lists solely in-frame clones and lacks some. The data contain some 2.1 million clones, around 95% of them singletons. Source material: naive CD4+ T cells sorted from blood. The receptors derive from a man younger than 35 in good health. Each CDR3 is given with its conserved first and last residue. The D gene is left open where the match is weak. Rows may omit the clone size; those that give it use once, few, many or a size class.

V gene	D gene	CDR3 length	clone size	J gene	CDR3 DNA	CDR3 protein
TRBV7-9	NA	16	NA	TRBJ1-4	TGTGCCAGCAGCTTTTTCGGACAGCCACAAAATGAAAAACTGTTTTTT	CASSFFGQPQNEKLFF
TRBV6-4	TRBD1	14	NA	TRBJ2-3	TGTGCCAGCAGTGTCGGGACAGGGGTAGATACGCAGTATTTT	CASSVGTGVDTQYF
TRBV2	TRBD1	15	NA	TRBJ1-2	TGTGCCACCGACAACAGAGGGGGCTGGGGCTATGGCTACACCTTC	CATDNRGGWGYGYTF
TRBV30	NA	17	NA	TRBJ1-4	TGTGCCTGGAGCGGATCCGGCACTGGGATCTTAGGGGAAAAACTGTTTTTT	CAWSGSGTGILGEKLFF
TRBV28	NA	13	NA	TRBJ1-5	TGTGCCAGCAATGGGCTTCACCCCCAGCCCCAGCATTTT	CASNGLHPQPQHF
TRBV5-4	TRBD1	16	NA	TRBJ1-6	TGTGCCAGCAGAAACCTGGGACAGCTTGTCAATTCACCCCTCCACTTT	CASRNLGQLVNSPLHF
TRBV30	NA	11	NA	TRBJ2-5	TGTGCCTGGACCAGCCAAGGGACCCAGTACTTC	CAWTSQGTQYF
TRBV29-1	NA	14	NA	TRBJ1-1	TGCAGCGTTGAAGAGGGGGCGCTGGGTGGTGAAGCTTTCTTT	CSVEEGALGGEAFF
TRBV14	TRBD2	17	NA	TRBJ2-7	TGTGCCAGCAGCCGCACCTTGGAACTAGCGGGAGGGGCACGGGAGTACTTC	CASSRTLELAGGAREYF
TRBV7-2	TRBD2	13	NA	TRBJ2-2	TGTGCCAGCAGCTTAGGAACTAGCGGGAGCGCCAGTTTC	CASSLGTSGSASF
TRBV2	NA	14	NA	TRBJ1-2	TGTGCCAGCAGTGGGTCAGGGGCCATCTATGGCTACACCTTC	CASSGSGAIYGYTF
TRBV5-1	NA	16	NA	TRBJ2-5	TGCGCCAGCAGCTTGAAAACGACAGTCCTAAGGGAGACCCAGTACTTC	CASSLKTTVLRETQYF
TRBV5-1	NA	13	NA	TRBJ1-1	TGCGCCAGCAGCTTGGGAGGGGGCACTGAAGCTTTCTTT	CASSLGGGTEAFF
TRBV21-1	NA	17	NA	TRBJ2-5	TGTGCCAGCAGCCCCTCCCCTCGGCGGGCGATACAAGAGACCCAGTACTTC	CASSPSPRRAIQETQYF
TRBV18	NA	17	NA	TRBJ1-5	TGTGCCAGCTCACCAACGGGACCCTCTCGTATCGATCAGCCCCAGCATTTT	CASSPTGPSRIDQPQHF
TRBV28	TRBD1	15	many	TRBJ1-6	TGTGCCAGCAGTTCCCGACAGGGGGCCTGGTCACCCCTCCACTTT	CASSSRQGAWSPLHF
TRBV7-3	NA	14	NA	TRBJ2-7	TGTGCCAGCAGCCCAAATAGTTTATCCTACGAGCAGTACTTC	CASSPNSLSYEQYF
TRBV10-3	NA	12	NA	TRBJ2-1	TGTGCCATCAGTGGGGAAGCGGATAGGCAGTTCTTC	CAISGEADRQFF
TRBV11-2	NA	13	NA	TRBJ1-6	TGTGCCAGCAGCTTGGGACTCAATTCACCCCTCCACTTT	CASSLGLNSPLHF
TRBV6-5	NA	14	NA	TRBJ2-7	TGTGCCAGCAGATCTCCAGGGAACTCCTACGAGCAGTACTTC	CASRSPGNSYEQYF
TRBV11-3	TRBD1	14	NA	TRBJ2-3	TGTGCCAGCAGCTTGGGACAGGGGCCAGATACGCAGTATTTT	CASSLGQGPDTQYF
TRBV13	TRBD1	13	NA	TRBJ1-1	TGTGCCAGCAGGGGACAGGGGGACACTGAAGCTTTCTTT	CASRGQGDTEAFF
TRBV7-9	TRBD2	14	NA	TRBJ2-1	TGTGCCAGCAGCTTAGCGGGAGGGGTCAATGAGCAGTTCTTC	CASSLAGGVNEQFF
TRBV5-1	TRBD1	16	NA	TRBJ2-3	TGCGCCAGCAGCTCTCAGGGGGCGCTGAGCACAGATACGCAGTATTTT	CASSSQGALSTDTQYF
TRBV6-6	NA	16	NA	TRBJ2-7	TGTGCCAGCAGTTATAGAGGACGGATTAGCTCCTACGAGCAGTACTTC	CASSYRGRISSYEQYF
TRBV28	TRBD1	19	once	TRBJ1-5	TGTGCCAGCAGTTTCCCCCGGGACAGGGAAACTAATAGCAATCAGCCCCAGCATTTT	CASSFPRDRETNSNQPQHF
TRBV18	TRBD2	14	NA	TRBJ2-7	TGTGCCAGCTCACCGGGGCGGGAGGACTACGAGCAGTACTTC	CASSPGREDYEQYF
TRBV7-2	NA	14	NA	TRBJ2-7	TGTGCCAGCAGCCGAATGGGTCTCAGCTACGAGCAGTACTTC	CASSRMGLSYEQYF
TRBV5-1	TRBD1	15	NA	TRBJ2-1	TGCGCCAGCAGCTTGGGGGACAGCCCGTCCAATGAGCAGTTCTTC	CASSLGDSPSNEQFF
TRBV5-1	NA	15	once	TRBJ2-7	TGCGCCAGCAGCTTGGGGACGAAAACGGCTCACGAGCAGTACTTC	CASSLGTKTAHEQYF
TRBV7-2	NA	15	NA	TRBJ2-2	TGTGCCAGCAGCTTAGTCGAATCGAACACCGGGGAGCTGTTTTTT	CASSLVESNTGELFF